Detailed here is one T cell receptor beta chain. The sample comes from a study of blood T cell repertoires in COVID-19. In the authors' workflow: Reference gene primer amplification yielded estimated nucleated cell counts. TCRdb's table, derived via immunoSEQ multiplex PCR, lists solely in-frame clones and lacks some. Clone size and the V and J calls come from that table; the DNA yielded D and trimming. The table includes about 220,000 clones, 82% detected once. Between the trimmed V and J ends, which lost 1 base and 7 bases, there was a span of 6 bases. CDR3 length equals 13 residues. From germline, CDR1 is SGHDT and CDR2 YYEEEE.

The clonotype was recovered from a woman older than 75 with acute or convalescent COVID-19. The sequenced sample consisted of peripheral blood. This chain joins TRBV5-6 and TRBJ1-6; D unresolved. The CDR3 here is CASSLHGNSPLHF. CDR3 DNA sequence: TGTGCCAGCAGCTTGCACGGGAATTCACCCCTCCACTTT.